This T cell receptor (beta chain) was captured in a study of blood T cell repertoires in COVID-19. This CDR3 spans 14 amino acids. Germline CDR1 MGHDK, CDR2 SYGVNS. V gave up 5 bases and J gave up 2 bases; unmatched junction bases: 4. In the source study's methods: The assay estimated nucleated cells by amplifying reference gene primers. Assay used: immunoSEQ multiplex PCR; TCRdb lists only in-frame clones, some missing. That table furnishes V, J and clone size, whereas the DNA furnished D and trimming. The sample carries 70,000 to 95,000 clones, roughly 79% recorded once. The clonotype originates from a woman in her 70s with acute or convalescent COVID-19. The V call is TRBV25-1, the J call TRBJ1-2, with TRBD1 identical over 8 bases. The sample was peripheral blood. CDR3 nucleotides: TGTGCCAGCAGTCCACGGACAGGGAACTATGGCTACACCTTC. This codes for CASSPRTGNYGYTF.